The subject of this entry is one TCR beta chain. The CDR3 runs to 15 residues. Trimming cost V 4 bases and J 8 bases; bases outside gene matches: 8. Looked up from germline, CDR1 is SGHVS and CDR2 is FQNEAQ. This sample is drawn from a study of control samples from healthy donors and cancer patients. The protocol was immunoSEQ multiplex PCR, while the TCRdb copy is restricted to in-frame clones and leaves out a portion. This repertoire shows about 220,000 clones, around 94% found once; its top ten account for approximately 1.6%. The sample consisted of blood. The chain links TRBV7-8 to TRBJ1-4, with 9 bases fitting TRBD1. The source of this sequence is a man aged 50-59 years in good health. The CDR3 sequence: CASSWTGTGTEKLFF. The CDR3 nucleotides are TGTGCCAGCAGCTGGACCGGGACAGGGACCGAAAAACTGTTTTTT.